This passage covers 12 T cell receptor beta chains from one sample sequenced in a study of siplizumab effects on memory and regulatory T cells. Data came from immunoSEQ multiplex PCR; TCRdb stores just in-frame clones and leaves some out. The data contain around 87,000 clones, over 80% of them singletons. Specimen: CD4+ T cells sorted from blood. The receptor source for this set is a human donor in good health.

The chain links TRBV6-1 to TRBJ1-4, with D uncertain. The V and J ends lost 4 bases and 0 bases respectively, with 6 bases between them. The CDR3 covers 14 residues. Germline V gene data show CDR1 as MNHNS and CDR2 as SASEGT. CDR3 protein: CASSVTATNEKLFF. CDR3 nucleotides: TGTGCCAGCAGTGTAACAGCAACTAATGAAAAACTGTTTTTT.

V gene TRBV21-1 combines with J gene TRBJ2-5; the table assigns TRBD1, which was not confirmed against the DNA. TRBV21-1 is a recognized pseudogene. The CDR3 loop spans 13 amino acids. CDR3 sequence: CASNPDSEETQYF. The DNA of the CDR3 is TGTGCCAGCAACCCAGACAGCGAGGAGACCCAGTACTTC.

The chain joins TRBV5-1 to TRBJ1-5; 8 positions match TRBD1. V lost 0 bases, J lost 6 bases, and 2 bases stayed unmatched. CDR1 and CDR2 (germline): SGHRS, YFSETQ. The CDR3 length is 14 residues. CDR3 coding DNA: TGCGCCAGCAGCTTGGACGGACAGGGTCAGCCCCAGCATTTT. This translates into CASSLDGQGQPQHF. Based on the CDR3 plus reference TRBV5-1 and TRBJ1-5, the full variable domain is KAGVTQTPRYLIKTRGQQVTLSCSPISGHRSVSWYQQTPGQGLQFLFEYFSETQRNKGNFPGRFSGRQFSNSRSEMNVSTLELGDSALYLCASSLDGQGQPQHFGDGTRLSIL.

The V call is TRBV28, the J call TRBJ2-5; 10 bases are shared with TRBD2. Germline CDR1 MDHEN, CDR2 SYDVKM. The CDR3 contains 15 residues. V shed 5 bases and J 1 base; nucleotides not matched to a gene: 4. The CDR3 DNA follows: TGTGCCAGCAGTGTCAGCGGGAGGGTCCAAGAGACCCAGTACTTC. Its translation is CASSVSGRVQETQYF.

This sequence joins TRBV29-1 and TRBJ2-7; no definite D call. CDR1 and CDR2 from the germline V gene are SQVTM and ANQGSEA. The CDR3 loop spans 12 amino acids. The V end was cut by 8 bases, the J end by 3 bases, with 14 bases between. For the CDR3, the DNA is TGCAGCCTTATGGACGGCATCTACGAGCAGTACTTC. It encodes CSLMDGIYEQYF.

The chain carries TRBV28 and TRBJ1-3; TRBD1 might be the D (6 bases). Trimming removed 6 bases from V and 0 bases from J, with 12 bases in between. The V gene's germline CDR1 is MDHEN and CDR2 SYDVKM. This CDR3 comprises 15 residues. CDR3 amino acids: CASRAQGNSGNTIYF. The CDR3 bases are TGTGCCAGCAGGGCACAGGGCAACTCTGGAAACACCATATATTTT.

This clone was detected only a few times. The V call is TRBV2, the J call TRBJ2-7, with D perhaps matching TRBD2 (6 bases). Germline lookup yields CDR1 SNHLY and CDR2 FYNNEI. V lost 5 bases to trimming and J lost 4 bases, with 9 bases between them. There are 12 residues in the CDR3. DNA for the CDR3: TGTGCCAGCAGTTGGGGGGATTACGAGCAGTACTTC. Its translation is CASSWGDYEQYF.

The J gene is TRBJ2-6, the V gene TRBV27; D is ambiguous. The CDR3 spans 16 residues. Per the germline V gene, CDR1 is MNHEY and CDR2 is SMNVEV (reference sequence). V was pared by 5 bases and J by 4 bases, with 15 bases between. CDR3 protein: CASSVFSFEGANVLTF. CDR3 DNA: TGTGCCAGCAGTGTCTTTTCCTTCGAGGGGGCCAACGTCCTGACTTTC.

In this sample, this clone turned up a few times. V usage is TRBV29-1 and J usage is TRBJ2-1; 8 bases are a match to TRBD1. Germline V gives CDR1 SQVTM, CDR2 ANQGSEA. V lost 8 bases and J lost 10; bases outside the gene matches: 13. The CDR3 runs to 13 residues. The CDR3, as DNA: TGCAGCTTCCGGGACAGGAACTTCAGGGAGCAGTTCTTC. It encodes CSFRDRNFREQFF.

CDR3 sequence (DNA): TGCAGCGTTCTAGCGTCCGGGGGCACCGGGGAGCTGTTTTTT. Its protein product is CSVLASGGTGELFF. The chain carries TRBV29-1 and TRBJ2-2, with D perhaps matching TRBD2 (6 bases). Trimming took 5 bases from V and 4 from J, leaving 14 bases between them. This CDR3 region has 14 residues. Germline values: CDR1 SQVTM, CDR2 ANQGSEA.

The chain joins TRBV29-1 to TRBJ2-3; D perhaps matches TRBD1 (6 bases). The CDR3 has 12 residues. Trimming pared 6 bases from V and 9 bases from J, leaving 16 bases between. The germline V gene encodes CDR1 SQVTM and CDR2 ANQGSEA. CDR3 sequence reads: CSVGAGDGTQYF. The DNA of the CDR3 is TGCAGCGTCGGAGCAGGGGATGGGACGCAGTATTTT.

The CDR3 loop reads CASSLYAGELFF. The CDR3 region has the DNA TGTGCCAGCAGCTTATATGCCGGGGAGCTGTTTTTT. This sequence joins TRBV7-2 and TRBJ2-2; D is ambiguous. The V end lost 2 bases, the J end lost 6 bases, and 4 bases lay between the germline ends. Germline V lookup: CDR1 SGHTA, CDR2 FQGNSA. This CDR3 region has 12 residues. Filled out from reference TRBV7-2 and TRBJ2-2, the complete variable domain reads GAGVSQSPSNKVTEKGKDVELRCDPISGHTALYWYRQSLGQGLEFLIYFQGNSAPDKSGLPSDRFSAERTGGSVSTLTIQRTQQEDSAVYLCASSLYAGELFFGEGSRLTVL.